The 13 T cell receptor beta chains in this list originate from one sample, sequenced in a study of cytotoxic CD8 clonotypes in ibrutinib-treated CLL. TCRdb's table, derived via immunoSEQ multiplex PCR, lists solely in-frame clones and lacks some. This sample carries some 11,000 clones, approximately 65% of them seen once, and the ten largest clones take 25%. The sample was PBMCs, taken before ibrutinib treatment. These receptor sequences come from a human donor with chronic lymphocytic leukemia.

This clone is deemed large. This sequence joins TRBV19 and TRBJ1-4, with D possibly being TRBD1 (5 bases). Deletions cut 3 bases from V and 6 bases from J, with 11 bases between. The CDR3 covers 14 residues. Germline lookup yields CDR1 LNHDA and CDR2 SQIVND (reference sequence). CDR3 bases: TGTGCCAGTAGTATCTTCGGGGGAGATGAAAAACTGTTTTTT. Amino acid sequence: CASSIFGGDEKLFF.

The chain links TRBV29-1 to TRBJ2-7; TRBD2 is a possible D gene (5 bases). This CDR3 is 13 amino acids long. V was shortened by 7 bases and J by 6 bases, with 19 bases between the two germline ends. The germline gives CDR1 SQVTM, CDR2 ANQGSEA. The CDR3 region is CSDGRHLESEQYF. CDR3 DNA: TGCAGCGATGGGAGACATTTAGAGTCCGAGCAGTACTTC.

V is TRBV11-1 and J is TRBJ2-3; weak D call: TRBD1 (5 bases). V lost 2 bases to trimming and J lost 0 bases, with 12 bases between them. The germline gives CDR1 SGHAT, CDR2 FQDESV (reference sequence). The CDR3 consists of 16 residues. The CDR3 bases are TGTGCCAGCAGCTTACGGTTGACAGCTAGCACAGATACGCAGTATTTT. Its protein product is CASSLRLTASTDTQYF.

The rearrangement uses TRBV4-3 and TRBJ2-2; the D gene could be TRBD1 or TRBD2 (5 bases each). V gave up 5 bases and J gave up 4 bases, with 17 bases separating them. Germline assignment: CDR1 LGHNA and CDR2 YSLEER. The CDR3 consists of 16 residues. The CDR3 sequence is CASSSAPIGGTGELFF. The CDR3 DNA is TGCGCCAGCAGCTCGGCCCCTATTGGGGGCACCGGGGAGCTGTTTTTT.

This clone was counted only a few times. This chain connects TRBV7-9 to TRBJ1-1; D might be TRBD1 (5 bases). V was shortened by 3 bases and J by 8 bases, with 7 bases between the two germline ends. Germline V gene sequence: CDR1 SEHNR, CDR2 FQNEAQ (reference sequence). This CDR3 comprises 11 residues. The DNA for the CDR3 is TGTGCCAGCAGCTTCGGGGGAGAAGCTTTCTTT. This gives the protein CASSFGGEAFF. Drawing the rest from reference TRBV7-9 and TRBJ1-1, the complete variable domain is DTGVSQNPRHKITKRGQNVTFRCDPISEHNRLYWYRQTLGQGPEFLTYFQNEAQLEKSRLLSDRFSAERPKGSFSTLEIQRTEQGDSAMYLCASSFGGEAFFGQGTRLTVV.

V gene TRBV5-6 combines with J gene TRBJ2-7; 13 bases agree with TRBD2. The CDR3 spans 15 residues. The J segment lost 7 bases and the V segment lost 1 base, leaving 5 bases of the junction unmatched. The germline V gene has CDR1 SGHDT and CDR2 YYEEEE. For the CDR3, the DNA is TGTGCCAGCAGCTTGACTAGCGGGGGGGCCGCGGAGCAGTACTTC. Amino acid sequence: CASSLTSGGAAEQYF.

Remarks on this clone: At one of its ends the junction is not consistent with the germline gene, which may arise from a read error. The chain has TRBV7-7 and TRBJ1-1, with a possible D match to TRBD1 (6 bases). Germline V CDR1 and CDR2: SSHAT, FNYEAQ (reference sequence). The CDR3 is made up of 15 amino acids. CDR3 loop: CASSHSRGLNTEAFF. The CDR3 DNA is TGTGCTAGCAGTCATTCTAGGGGGTTGAACACTGAAGCTTTCTTT.

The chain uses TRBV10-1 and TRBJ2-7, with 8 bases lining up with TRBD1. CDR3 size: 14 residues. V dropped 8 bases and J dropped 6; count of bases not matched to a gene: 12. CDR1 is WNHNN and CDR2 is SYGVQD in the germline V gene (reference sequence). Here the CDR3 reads CASSRTGSSGEQYF. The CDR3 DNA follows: TGCGCCAGCTCCCGGACAGGGAGTTCCGGCGAGCAGTACTTC.

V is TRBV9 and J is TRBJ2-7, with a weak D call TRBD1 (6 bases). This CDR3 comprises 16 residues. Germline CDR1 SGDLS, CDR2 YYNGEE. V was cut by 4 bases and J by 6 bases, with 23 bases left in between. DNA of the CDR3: TGTGCCAGCAGCCCAGATCCGACAGGTGCGGCATCCGAGCAGTACTTC. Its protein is CASSPDPTGAASEQYF.

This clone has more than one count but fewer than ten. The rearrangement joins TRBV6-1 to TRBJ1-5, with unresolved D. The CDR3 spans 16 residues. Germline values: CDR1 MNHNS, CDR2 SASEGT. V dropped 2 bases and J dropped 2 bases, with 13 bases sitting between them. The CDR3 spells CASSEPRVSGNQPQHF. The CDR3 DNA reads TGTGCCAGCAGTGAACCTCGGGTGTCGGGCAATCAGCCCCAGCATTTT.

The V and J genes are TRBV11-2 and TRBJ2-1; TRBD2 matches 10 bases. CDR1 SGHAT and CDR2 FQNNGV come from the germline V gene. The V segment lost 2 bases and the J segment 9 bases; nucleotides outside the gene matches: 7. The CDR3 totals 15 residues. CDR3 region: CASSLSSGGGPEQFF. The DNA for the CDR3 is TGTGCCAGCAGCTTATCCAGCGGGGGGGGCCCTGAGCAGTTCTTC.

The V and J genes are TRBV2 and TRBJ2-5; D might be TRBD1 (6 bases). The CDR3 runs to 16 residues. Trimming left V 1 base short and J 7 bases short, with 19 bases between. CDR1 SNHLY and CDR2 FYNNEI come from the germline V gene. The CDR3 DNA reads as TGTGCCAGCAGTGAAGTTCCACTGGGGGCCTCGGGGACCCAGTACTTC. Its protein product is CASSEVPLGASGTQYF.

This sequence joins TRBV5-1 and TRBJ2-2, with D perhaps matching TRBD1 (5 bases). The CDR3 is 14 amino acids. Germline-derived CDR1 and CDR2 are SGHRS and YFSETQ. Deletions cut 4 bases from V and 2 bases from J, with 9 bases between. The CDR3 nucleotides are TGCGCCAGCAGCAGGGGCAGTAACACCGGGGAGCTGTTTTTT. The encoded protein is CASSRGSNTGELFF.